Listed here are 21 T cell receptor beta chains from one sample, sequenced in a study of early T cells in non-severe SARS-CoV-2 infection. Using its own MiXCR run on the 5' RACE reads, TCRdb lists one record per CDR3 protein. The data hold 50,000 to 75,000 distinct CDR3 sequences, with around 12% observed a single time. Source: whole blood, taken at baseline. These receptor sequences come from an adult who was a healthcare worker with PCR-confirmed SARS-CoV-2 infection or an uninfected control (not recorded which). The donor label of this sample is uncertain.

The chain couples TRBV10-3 to TRBJ2-2; D may match TRBD1 or TRBD2 (5 bases each). In germline, CDR1 is ENHRY, CDR2 SYGVKD. V shed 8 bases and J shed 4 bases, with 20 bases lying between them. CDR3 length: 16 amino acids. The DNA for the CDR3 is TGTGCCATCGGTCGGGGCGCAGAGATGGGCACCGGGGAGCTGTTTTTT. Its translation: CAIGRGAEMGTGELFF.

The chain couples TRBV12-3 or TRBV12-4 to TRBJ2-3, with a tentative D call TRBD1 (5 bases). V was clipped by 6 bases and J by 6 bases, with 16 bases between them. The CDR3 is made up of 14 amino acids. The DNA for the CDR3 is TGTGCCAGCAGCGCTATAGCCCAGGGCGATACGCAGTATTTT. Translating gives CASSAIAQGDTQYF.

Only a few counts were recorded for this clonotype. This sequence joins TRBV5-1 and TRBJ2-1; TRBD2 is a possible D gene (5 bases). CDR3 length: 16 residues. The germline CDR1 and CDR2 sequences are SGHRS and YFSETQ. Trimming pared 6 bases from V and 4 bases from J, leaving 20 bases between. The CDR3 nucleotides are TGCGCCAGCACCACCTCCCCGGGTTCGGGGTACAATGAGCAGTTCTTC. This translates into CASTTSPGSGYNEQFF.

This clonotype was detected only a few times. This chain joins TRBV6-5 and TRBJ1-2, with TRBD1 identical over 10 bases. The CDR3 totals 14 residues. Germline CDR1 is MNHEY and CDR2 is SVGAGI. With 8 bases clipped from V and 2 bases from J, the junction kept 5 bases outside the gene matches. The CDR3 here is CASAGQGENYGYTF. CDR3 coding DNA: TGTGCCAGCGCCGGACAGGGGGAAAACTATGGCTACACCTTC.

On this clonotype itself: A much larger clone differs from this one at a single base, so this may be a read error. The chain carries TRBV29-1 and TRBJ2-7; no definite D call. The germline V gene encodes CDR1 SQVTM and CDR2 ANQGSEA. This CDR3 has 9 residues. The CDR3, as DNA: TGCAGCACCGAGTACGAGCGGTACGTC. It yields the protein CSTEYERYV.

The V and J genes are TRBV25-1 and TRBJ1-1; D gene unclear. CDR1 is MGHDK, CDR2 SYGVNS, per germline. V was pared by 2 bases and J by 4 bases, with 5 bases between. CDR3 length equals 12 residues. The CDR3 spells CASSERGTEAFF. In nucleotides, the CDR3 is TGTGCCAGCAGTGAAAGAGGCACTGAAGCTTTCTTT.

The chain has TRBV20-1 and TRBJ1-2, with a tentative D call TRBD1 (5 bases). Germline values: CDR1 DFQATT, CDR2 SNEGSKA (reference sequence). The CDR3 runs to 14 residues. The ends were cut back, 3 bases at V and 3 bases at J, with 14 bases in the middle. CDR3 sequence: CSASPQGGDYGYTF. CDR3 DNA: TGCAGTGCTAGCCCGCAGGGTGGGGACTATGGCTACACCTTC.

This clonotype was counted many times. The V gene is TRBV2, the J gene TRBJ2-7, with 8 bases fitting TRBD2. Per germline, CDR1 SNHLY and CDR2 FYNNEI. Trimming removed 6 bases from V and 3 bases from J; junction bases left unmatched: 13. The CDR3 is 16 amino acids. In DNA, the CDR3 is TGTGCCAGCAGCCCCGCAGTGGCGGGGGGCCTCTACGAGCAGTACGTC. It specifies CASSPAVAGGLYEQYV.

The V call is TRBV6-5, the J call TRBJ2-3; TRBD2 matches at 8 bases. Germline V CDR1 and CDR2: MNHEY, SVGAGI. This CDR3 region has 14 residues. V lost 5 bases and J lost 6; bases outside the gene matches: 7. This CDR3 is CASSTWTSWDTQYF. The CDR3 DNA follows: TGTGCCAGCAGTACCTGGACTAGCTGGGATACGCAGTATTTT.

This clonotype was detected only a few times. The chain employs TRBV19 and TRBJ1-4, with D unresolved. CDR3 length equals 16 residues. The ends were cut back, 2 bases at V and 6 bases at J, with 16 bases in the middle. The V gene's germline CDR1 is LNHDA and CDR2 SQIVND (reference sequence). The CDR3, as DNA: TGTGCCAGTAGTATAAGTCTCGGCGCCGGTGATGAAAAACTGTTTTTT. Amino acid sequence: CASSISLGAGDEKLFF.

This clonotype was seen more than once but under ten times. The V and J genes are TRBV24-1 and TRBJ1-2, with 8 bases lining up with TRBD1. Looked up from germline, CDR1 is KGHDR and CDR2 is SFDVKD. V was clipped by 6 bases and J by 3 bases; unmatched bases: 5. The CDR3 spans 14 residues. CDR3 bases: TGTGCCACCAGTCGCGGACAGGGAGACTATGGCTACACCTTC. This sequence encodes CATSRGQGDYGYTF.

This clonotype came up many times. The rearrangement joins TRBV5-5 to TRBJ2-3; 12 bases align to TRBD2. V trimming: 4 bases; J trimming: 0 bases; junction bases outside the gene matches: 12. Germline assignment: CDR1 SGHKS and CDR2 YYEKEE (reference sequence). CDR3 length: 19 amino acids. The DNA for the CDR3 is TGTGCCAGCAGCCGTATTACCCAACTAGCGGGGGGTAGCACAGATACGCAGTATTTT. As protein: CASSRITQLAGGSTDTQYF.

The chain has TRBV29-1 and TRBJ2-2, with D maybe TRBD2 (6 bases). Trimming removed 7 bases from V and 7 bases from J, with 16 bases in between. Germline V gives CDR1 SQVTM, CDR2 ANQGSEA. The CDR3 totals 13 residues. DNA of the CDR3: TGCAGCGGCCGAGGGCCGGAGGGCGGGGAGCTGTTTTTT. Translation gives CSGRGPEGGELFF.

A few counts support this clonotype. The chain uses TRBV7-2 and TRBJ1-1; the D is unclear. Looked up from germline, CDR1 is SGHTA and CDR2 is FQGNSA. The CDR3 runs 14 residues. V dropped 5 bases and J dropped 0 bases, with 10 bases sitting between them. The chain's CDR3 is CASSPPTMNTEAFF. CDR3 DNA sequence: TGTGCCAGCAGCCCTCCTACAATGAACACTGAAGCTTTCTTT.

The chain is built from TRBV24-1 and TRBJ1-5; possible D gene TRBD1, 5 bases. This CDR3 has 14 residues. The V gene lost 5 bases and the J gene lost 4 bases, with 11 bases spanning the gap. Looked up from germline, CDR1 is KGHDR and CDR2 is SFDVKD. DNA of the CDR3: TGTGCCACCAGTGTCGGGACCCAGAATCAGCCCCAGCATTTT. Protein sequence: CATSVGTQNQPQHF.

The rearrangement links TRBV21-1 to TRBJ1-1; no DNA check was done on the table's D call, TRBD1. TRBV21-1 is a recognized pseudogene. The CDR3 has 16 amino acids. CDR3 DNA: TGTGCCAGCAGCAAAACCTCAGGGGCTCTGGGCACTGAAGCTTTCTTT. Translation: CASSKTSGALGTEAFF.

The chain employs TRBV20-1 and TRBJ2-7, with 7 positions matching TRBD1. After removal of 4 bases from V and 2 bases from J, the junction contained 11 bases not matched to a gene. The CDR3 extends over 15 amino acids. Germline V gene lookup returns CDR1 DFQATT and CDR2 SNEGSKA (reference sequence). The CDR3 loop is CSAMPRGTATYEQYV. The CDR3 DNA is TGCAGTGCTATGCCCCGTGGGACAGCAACCTACGAGCAGTACGTC.

This clonotype was observed at least ten times. The V gene is TRBV5-1, the J gene TRBJ2-3, with TRBD2 as a possible D gene (5 bases). V was cut by 0 bases and J by 3 bases, with 5 bases left in between. CDR1 is SGHRS and CDR2 is YFSETQ in the germline V gene. The CDR3 loop spans 13 amino acids. The CDR3 DNA reads as TGCGCCAGCAGCTTGGGCGGGACAGATACGCAGTATTTT. Protein sequence: CASSLGGTDTQYF.

This clonotype was seen at least ten times. J is TRBJ1-1 and V is TRBV10-3; D call uncertain. Trimming took off 2 bases at V and 4 bases at J, with 11 bases between the two ends. The germline gives CDR1 ENHRY, CDR2 SYGVKD. CDR3 size: 14 residues. DNA of the CDR3: TGTGCCATCAGTGAGGCTGAGGACTTCACTGAAGCTTTCTTT. This codes for CAISEAEDFTEAFF.

This clonotype appeared a few times. This chain joins TRBV24-1 and TRBJ1-2; 9 nucleotides line up with TRBD1. Germline V gene data show CDR1 as KGHDR and CDR2 as SFDVKD. This CDR3 has 15 residues. V lost 7 bases to trimming and J lost 2 bases; unmatched junction nucleotides: 7. The CDR3 DNA reads TGTGCCACCAGCCCCGGGACAGGGCAAAACTATGGCTACACCTTC. Residues: CATSPGTGQNYGYTF.

This clonotype occurred a few times. V gene TRBV7-3 combines with J gene TRBJ1-1, with TRBD1 matching 8 bases. From germline, CDR1 is SGHTA and CDR2 FQGTGA. Losses at the gene ends were 5 bases for V and 0 bases for J; bases not matched to a gene: 8. CDR3 length: 16 amino acids. DNA for the CDR3: TGTGCCAGCAGCACCACAGGGGGACCCATGAACACTGAAGCTTTCTTT. Translated: CASSTTGGPMNTEAFF. Drawing the rest from reference TRBV7-3 and TRBJ1-1, the complete variable domain is GAGVSQTPSNKVTEKGKYVELRCDPISGHTALYWYRQSLGQGPEFLIYFQGTGAADDSGLPNDRFFAVRPEGSVSTLKIQRTERGDSAVYLCASSTTGGPMNTEAFFGQGTRLTVV.